Described below is a single T cell receptor beta chain sequence and its context. Its specificity is unknown. The CDR3 has 14 residues. The germline CDR1 and CDR2 sequences are SGHNT and YENEEA. This sample was taken from a study of blood T cells in healthy people across ages. Study-wide points: With age, beta diversity per million T cells declined roughly linearly, significantly by 40.

Each sample used at least 6.5 million PBMCs. Through a sample-barcoded 5' primer and a J-beta primer mix, a second PCR was run for 7 to 11 cycles. Every cDNA molecule carried a tag from a template-switch adaptor bearing 12 random nucleotides. One entry per CDR3 protein, called by TCRdb with MiXCR from the 5' RACE reads. The sample carries hundreds of thousands of distinct CDR3 sequences, 58% recorded once. The rearrangement joins TRBV11-3 to TRBJ2-7, with 7 bases lining up with TRBD1. With the DNA end fitting TRBJ2-5 better, the J assignment may be wrong. The source of this sequence is a man aged 30-40 years in good health. Sequencing was done on a sample of blood. The CDR3 sequence is CASSTSTGPKTQYF. The CDR3 bases are TGTGCCAGCAGCACCTCGACAGGGCCGAAGACCCAGTACTTC.